This T cell receptor (beta chain) was sequenced for a study of T cells in Graves' hyperthyroidism and ophthalmopathy. The wider study: Peripheral blood specimens were obtained at initial diagnosis, prior to any treatment. Study outcomes and limitations: Ophthalmopathy could be told apart from stable hyperthyroidism with a 13 V-J model.

This clonotype was recorded many times. Its antigen remains unidentified. Exclusions: uncontrolled infection, other autoimmune disease, pregnancy, lactation. PBMCs were derived from about 10 ml fresh peripheral blood. The CDR3 regions of TCR beta were amplified from RNA transcripts. Using the HTBI primer set, a first-round RT-PCR was run on the TCR CDR3. TCRdb used MiXCR to reprocess the multiplex PCR reads, holding one entry per CDR3 protein. The data show under 400,000 distinct CDR3 sequences, 18% seen once. This CDR3 contains 14 residues. CDR1 and CDR2 from the germline V gene are MNHEY and SVGAGI. Trimming took off 0 bases at V and 11 bases at J, with 16 bases between the two ends.

The sequencing input was blood. The clonotype was recovered from a woman between 40 and 50 years old with Graves' ophthalmopathy. The chain links TRBV6-5 to TRBJ1-1, with TRBD1 as a possible D gene (5 bases). DNA for the CDR3: TGTGCCAGCAGTTACTCTCGACAGAGTAATGGGGCTTTCTTT. Translated, it gives CASSYSRQSNGAFF.